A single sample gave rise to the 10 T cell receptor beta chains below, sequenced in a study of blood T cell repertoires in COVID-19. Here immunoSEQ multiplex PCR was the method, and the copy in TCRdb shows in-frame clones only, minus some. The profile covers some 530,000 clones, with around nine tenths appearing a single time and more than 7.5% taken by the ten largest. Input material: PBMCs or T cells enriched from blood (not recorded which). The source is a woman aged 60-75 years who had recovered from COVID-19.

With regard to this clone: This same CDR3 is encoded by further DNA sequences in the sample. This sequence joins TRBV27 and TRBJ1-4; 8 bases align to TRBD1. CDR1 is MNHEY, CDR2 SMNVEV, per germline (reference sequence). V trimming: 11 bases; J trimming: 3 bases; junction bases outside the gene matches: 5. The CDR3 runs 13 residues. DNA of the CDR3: TGTGCCTCCCGGACAGGGCCTAATGAAAAACTGTTTTTT. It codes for CASRTGPNEKLFF.

CDR3 loop: CASSFVAGGTYEQYF. As DNA, the CDR3 is TGTGCCAGCAGCTTTGTAGCGGGGGGGACCTACGAGCAGTACTTC. The V and J genes are TRBV7-8 and TRBJ2-7; TRBD2 agrees at 11 bases. Germline loops: CDR1 SGHVS, CDR2 FQNEAQ. V was clipped by 3 bases and J by 2 bases; unmatched bases: 3. CDR3 size: 15 residues. Looking up the rest from reference TRBV7-8 and TRBJ2-7 gives the full variable domain: GAGVSQSPRYKVAKRGQDVALRCDPISGHVSLFWYQQALGQGPEFLTYFQNEAQLDKSGLPSDRFFAERPEGSVSTLKIQRTQQEDSAVYLCASSFVAGGTYEQYFGPGTRLTVT.

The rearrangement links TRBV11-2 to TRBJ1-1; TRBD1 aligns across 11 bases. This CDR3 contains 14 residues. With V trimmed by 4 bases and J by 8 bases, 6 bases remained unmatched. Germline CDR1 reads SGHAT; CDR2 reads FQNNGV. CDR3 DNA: TGTGCCAGCAGCTGGGACAGGGGGAGAGGAGAAGCTTTCTTT. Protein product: CASSWDRGRGEAFF.

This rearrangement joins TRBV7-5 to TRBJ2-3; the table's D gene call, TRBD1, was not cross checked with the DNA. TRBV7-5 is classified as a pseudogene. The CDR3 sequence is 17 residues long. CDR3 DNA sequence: TGTGCCAGAAGCCCGCCGGGACAGGGGAGCCCTGCCGATACGCAGTATTTT. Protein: CARSPPGQGSPADTQYF.

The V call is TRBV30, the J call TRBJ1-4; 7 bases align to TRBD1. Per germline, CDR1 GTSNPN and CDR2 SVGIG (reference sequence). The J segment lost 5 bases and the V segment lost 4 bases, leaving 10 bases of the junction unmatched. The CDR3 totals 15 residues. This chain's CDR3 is CAWTQPDRVNEKLFF. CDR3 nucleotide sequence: TGTGCCTGGACCCAACCAGACAGGGTGAATGAAAAACTGTTTTTT.

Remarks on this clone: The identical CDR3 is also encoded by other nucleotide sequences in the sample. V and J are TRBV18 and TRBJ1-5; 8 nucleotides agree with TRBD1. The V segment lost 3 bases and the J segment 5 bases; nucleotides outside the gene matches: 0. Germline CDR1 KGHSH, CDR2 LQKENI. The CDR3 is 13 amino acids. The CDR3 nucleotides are TGTGCCAGCTCACCGACAGGGGATCAGCCCCAGCATTTT. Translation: CASSPTGDQPQHF. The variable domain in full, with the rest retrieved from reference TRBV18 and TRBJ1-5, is NAGVMQNPRHLVRRRGQEARLRCSPMKGHSHVYWYRQLPEEGLKFMVYLQKENIIDESGMPKERFSAEFPKEGPSILRIQQVVRGDSAAYFCASSPTGDQPQHFGDGTRLSIL.

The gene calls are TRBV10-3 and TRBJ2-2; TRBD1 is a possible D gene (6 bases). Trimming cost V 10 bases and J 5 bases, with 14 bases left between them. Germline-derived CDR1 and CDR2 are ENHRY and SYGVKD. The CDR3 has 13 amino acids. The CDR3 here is CATLATGTGELFF. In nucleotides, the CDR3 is TGTGCCACCCTGGCAACAGGGACCGGGGAGCTGTTTTTT.

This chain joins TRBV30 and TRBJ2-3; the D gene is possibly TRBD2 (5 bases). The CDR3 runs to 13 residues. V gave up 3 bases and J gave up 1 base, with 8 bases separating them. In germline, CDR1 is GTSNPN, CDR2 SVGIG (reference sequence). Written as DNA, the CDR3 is TGTGCCTGGAGGAGGGAAGGCACAGATACGCAGTATTTT. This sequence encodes CAWRREGTDTQYF. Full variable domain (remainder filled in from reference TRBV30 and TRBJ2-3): SQTIHQWPATLVQPVGSPLSLECTVEGTSNPNLYWYRQAAGRGLQLLFYSVGIGQISSEVPQNLSASRPQDRQFILSSKKLLLSDSGFYLCAWRREGTDTQYFGPGTRLTVL.

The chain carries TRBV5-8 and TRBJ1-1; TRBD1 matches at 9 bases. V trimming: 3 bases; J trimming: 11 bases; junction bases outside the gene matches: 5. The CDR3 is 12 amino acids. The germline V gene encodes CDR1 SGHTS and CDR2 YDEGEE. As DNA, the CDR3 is TGTGCCAGCAGCTGGACAGGGGAGAAGGCTTTCTTT. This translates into CASSWTGEKAFF. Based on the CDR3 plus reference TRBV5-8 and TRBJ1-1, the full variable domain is EAGVTQSPTHLIKTRGQQATLRCSPISGHTSVYWYQQALGLGLQFLLWYDEGEERNRGNFPPRFSGRQFPNYSSELNVNALELEDSALYLCASSWTGEKAFFGQGTRLTVV.

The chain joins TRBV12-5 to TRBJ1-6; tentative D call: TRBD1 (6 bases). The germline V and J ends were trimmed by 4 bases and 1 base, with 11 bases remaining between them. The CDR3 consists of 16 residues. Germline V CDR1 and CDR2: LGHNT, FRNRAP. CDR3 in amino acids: CASGSGQISYNSPLHF. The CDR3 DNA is TGTGCTAGTGGTTCCGGACAGATATCCTATAATTCACCCCTCCACTTT.